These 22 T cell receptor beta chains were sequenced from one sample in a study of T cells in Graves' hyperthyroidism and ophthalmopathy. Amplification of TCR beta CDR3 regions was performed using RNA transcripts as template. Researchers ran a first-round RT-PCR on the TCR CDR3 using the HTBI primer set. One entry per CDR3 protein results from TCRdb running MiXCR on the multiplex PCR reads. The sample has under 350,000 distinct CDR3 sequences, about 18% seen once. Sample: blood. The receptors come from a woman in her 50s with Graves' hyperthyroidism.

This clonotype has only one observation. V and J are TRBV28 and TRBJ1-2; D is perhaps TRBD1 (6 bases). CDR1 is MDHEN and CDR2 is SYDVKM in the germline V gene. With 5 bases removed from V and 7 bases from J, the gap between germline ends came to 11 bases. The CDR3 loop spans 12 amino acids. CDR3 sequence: CASSIRGFGYTF. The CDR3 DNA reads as TGTGCCAGCAGTATCAGGGGATTTGGCTACACCTTC.

The CDR3 DNA sequence: TGTGCCAGCAGCCAGGAGACTAGCGGGAGCTACAATGAGCAGTTCTTC. Amino acids: CASSQETSGSYNEQFF. The chain uses TRBV4-2 and TRBJ2-1; 12 nucleotides line up with TRBD2. Germline values: CDR1 LGHNA, CDR2 YNFKEQ. With 3 bases clipped from V and 3 bases from J, the junction kept 3 bases outside the gene matches. CDR3 length: 16 amino acids.

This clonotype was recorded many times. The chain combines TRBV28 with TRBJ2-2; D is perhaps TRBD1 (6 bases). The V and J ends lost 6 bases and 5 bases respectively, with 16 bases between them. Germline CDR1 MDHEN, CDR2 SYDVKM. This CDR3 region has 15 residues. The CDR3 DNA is TGTGCCAGCAGCTTCCACGGGACACGGACCGGGGAGCTGTTTTTT. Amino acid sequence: CASSFHGTRTGELFF.

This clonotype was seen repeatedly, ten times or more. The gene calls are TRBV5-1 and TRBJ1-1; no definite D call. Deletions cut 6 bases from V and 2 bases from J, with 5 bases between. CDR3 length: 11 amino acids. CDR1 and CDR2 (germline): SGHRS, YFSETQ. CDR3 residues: CASTQNTEAFF. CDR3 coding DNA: TGCGCCAGCACACAAAACACTGAAGCTTTCTTT. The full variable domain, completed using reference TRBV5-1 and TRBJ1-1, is KAGVTQTPRYLIKTRGQQVTLSCSPISGHRSVSWYQQTPGQGLQFLFEYFSETQRNKGNFPGRFSGRQFSNSRSEMNVSTLELGDSALYLCASTQNTEAFFGQGTRLTVV.

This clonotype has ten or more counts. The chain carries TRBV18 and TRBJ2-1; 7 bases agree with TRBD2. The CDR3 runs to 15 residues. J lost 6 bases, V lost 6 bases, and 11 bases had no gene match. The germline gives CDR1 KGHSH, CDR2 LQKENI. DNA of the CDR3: TGTGCCAGCTCTCCTCGGGACTACCCTCCCAATGAGCAGTTCTTC. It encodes CASSPRDYPPNEQFF.

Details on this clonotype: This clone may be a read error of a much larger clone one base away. The DNA for the CDR3 is TGTGCCAGCTCATCGGTATCAGGCCTCCCTTCCTATGGCTACACCTTC. It specifies CASSSVSGLPSYGYTF. This chain joins TRBV18 and TRBJ1-2; D is ambiguous. Germline V gives CDR1 KGHSH, CDR2 LQKENI. The V end was cut by 5 bases, the J end by 4 bases, with 20 bases between. The CDR3 covers 16 residues.

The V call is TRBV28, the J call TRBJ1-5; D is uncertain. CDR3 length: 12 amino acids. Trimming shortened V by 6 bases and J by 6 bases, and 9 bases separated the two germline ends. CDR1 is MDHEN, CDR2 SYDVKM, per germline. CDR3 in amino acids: CASRVIGQPQHF. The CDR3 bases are TGTGCCAGCAGGGTCATTGGTCAGCCCCAGCATTTT. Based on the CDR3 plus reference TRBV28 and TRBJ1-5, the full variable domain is DVKVTQSSRYLVKRTGEKVFLECVQDMDHENMFWYRQDPGLGLRLIYFSYDVKMKEKGDIPEGYSVSREKKERFSLILESASTNQTSMYLCASRVIGQPQHFGDGTRLSIL.

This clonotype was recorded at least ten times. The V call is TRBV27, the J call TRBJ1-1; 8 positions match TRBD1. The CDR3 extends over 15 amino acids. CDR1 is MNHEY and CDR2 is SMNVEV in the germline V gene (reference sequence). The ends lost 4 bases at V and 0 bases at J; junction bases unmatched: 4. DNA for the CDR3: TGTGCCAGCAGTTGGACAGGGTTCATGAACACTGAAGCTTTCTTT. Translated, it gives CASSWTGFMNTEAFF.

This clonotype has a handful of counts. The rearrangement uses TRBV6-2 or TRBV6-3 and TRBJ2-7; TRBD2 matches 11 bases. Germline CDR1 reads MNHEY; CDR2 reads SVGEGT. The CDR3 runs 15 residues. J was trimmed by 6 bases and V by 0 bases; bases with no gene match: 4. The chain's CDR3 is CASSYSRTSGGEQYF. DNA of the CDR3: TGTGCCAGCAGTTACTCAAGAACTAGCGGGGGCGAGCAGTACTTC.

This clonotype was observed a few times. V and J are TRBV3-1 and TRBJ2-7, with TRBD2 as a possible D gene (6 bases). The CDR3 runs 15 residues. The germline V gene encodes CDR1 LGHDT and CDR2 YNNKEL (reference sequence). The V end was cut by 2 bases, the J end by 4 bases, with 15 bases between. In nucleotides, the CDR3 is TGTGCCAGCAGCCAACCCGGGAGCCCCCCATACGAGCAGTACTTC. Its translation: CASSQPGSPPYEQYF.

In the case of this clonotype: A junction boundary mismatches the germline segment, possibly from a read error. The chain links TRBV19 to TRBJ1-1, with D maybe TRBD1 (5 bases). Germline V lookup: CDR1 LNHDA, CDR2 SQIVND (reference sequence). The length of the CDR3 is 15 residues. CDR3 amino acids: CASRAGQGLYTEALF. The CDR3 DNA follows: TGTGCCAGTAGGGCTGGTCAGGGTTTGTACACTGAAGCTCTCTTT. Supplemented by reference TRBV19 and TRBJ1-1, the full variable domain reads DGGITQSPKYLFRKEGQNVTLSCEQNLNHDAMYWYRQDPGQGLRLIYYSQIVNDFQKGDIAEGYSVSREKKESFPLTVTSAQKNPTAFYLCASRAGQGLYTEALFGQGTRLTVV.

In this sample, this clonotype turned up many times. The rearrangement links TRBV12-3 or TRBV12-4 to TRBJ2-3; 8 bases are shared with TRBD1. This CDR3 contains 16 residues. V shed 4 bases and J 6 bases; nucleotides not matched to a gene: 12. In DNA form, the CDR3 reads TGTGCCAGCAGTTCCGGGACAGGACGATTGCCGGATACGCAGTATTTT. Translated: CASSSGTGRLPDTQYF.

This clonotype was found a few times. The CDR3, as DNA: TGTGCCAGCAACCCTAGTACAGATACGCAGTATTTT. Residues: CASNPSTDTQYF. The J gene is TRBJ2-3, the V gene TRBV7-2; no firm D call. In germline, CDR1 is SGHTA, CDR2 FQGNSA. CDR3 length: 12 residues. Between the trimmed V and J ends, which lost 7 bases and 3 bases, there was a span of 8 bases. The variable domain in full, completed from reference TRBV7-2 and TRBJ2-3, reads GAGVSQSPSNKVTEKGKDVELRCDPISGHTALYWYRQSLGQGLEFLIYFQGNSAPDKSGLPSDRFSAERTGGSVSTLTIQRTQQEDSAVYLCASNPSTDTQYFGPGTRLTVL.

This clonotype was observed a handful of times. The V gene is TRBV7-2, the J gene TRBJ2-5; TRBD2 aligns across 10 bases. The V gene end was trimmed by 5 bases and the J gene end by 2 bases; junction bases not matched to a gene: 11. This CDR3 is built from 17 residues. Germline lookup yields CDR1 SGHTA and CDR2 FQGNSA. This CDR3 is CASSPGSGGAGQETQYF. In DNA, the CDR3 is TGTGCCAGCAGCCCCGGCAGCGGGGGGGCTGGTCAAGAGACCCAGTACTTC. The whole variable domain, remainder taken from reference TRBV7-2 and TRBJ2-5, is GAGVSQSPSNKVTEKGKDVELRCDPISGHTALYWYRQSLGQGLEFLIYFQGNSAPDKSGLPSDRFSAERTGGSVSTLTIQRTQQEDSAVYLCASSPGSGGAGQETQYFGPGTRLLVL.

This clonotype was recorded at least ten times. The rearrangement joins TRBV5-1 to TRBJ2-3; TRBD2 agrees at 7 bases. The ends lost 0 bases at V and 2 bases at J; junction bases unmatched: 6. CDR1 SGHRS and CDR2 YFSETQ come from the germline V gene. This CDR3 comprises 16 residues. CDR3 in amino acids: CASSLGTSRNTDTQYF. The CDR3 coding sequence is TGCGCCAGCAGCTTGGGGACTAGTCGGAACACAGATACGCAGTATTTT.

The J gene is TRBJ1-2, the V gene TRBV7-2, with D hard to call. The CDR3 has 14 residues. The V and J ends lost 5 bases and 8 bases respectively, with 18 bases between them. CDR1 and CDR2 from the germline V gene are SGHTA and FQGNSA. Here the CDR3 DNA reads TGTGCCAGCAGCCCGGACGGCCGGTTTGTGGGCTACACCTTC. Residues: CASSPDGRFVGYTF.

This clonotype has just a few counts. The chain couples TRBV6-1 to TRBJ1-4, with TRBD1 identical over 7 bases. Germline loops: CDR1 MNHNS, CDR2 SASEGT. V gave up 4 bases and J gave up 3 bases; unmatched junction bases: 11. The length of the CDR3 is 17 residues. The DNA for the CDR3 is TGTGCCAGCAGTGTTGCGGCAGGGGGTAAAGCTAATGAAAAACTGTTTTTT. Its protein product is CASSVAAGGKANEKLFF.

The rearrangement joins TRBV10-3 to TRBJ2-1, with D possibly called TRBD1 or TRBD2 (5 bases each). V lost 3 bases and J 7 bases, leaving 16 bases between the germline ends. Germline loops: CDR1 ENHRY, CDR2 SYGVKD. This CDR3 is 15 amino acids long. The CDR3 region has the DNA TGTGCCATCAGTGACCGGGACCCAGATAGGAATGAGCAGTTCTTC. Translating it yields CAISDRDPDRNEQFF.

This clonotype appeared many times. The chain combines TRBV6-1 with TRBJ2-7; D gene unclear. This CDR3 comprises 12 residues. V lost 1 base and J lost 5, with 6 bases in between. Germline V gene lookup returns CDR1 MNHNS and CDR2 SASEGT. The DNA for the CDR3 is TGTGCCAGCAGTGAAGAGGGTCACGAGCAGTACGTC. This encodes CASSEEGHEQYV.

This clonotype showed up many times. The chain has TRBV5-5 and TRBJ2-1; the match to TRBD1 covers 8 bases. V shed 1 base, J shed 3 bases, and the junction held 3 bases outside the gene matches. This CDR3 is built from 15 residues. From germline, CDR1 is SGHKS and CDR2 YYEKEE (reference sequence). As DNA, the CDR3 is TGTGCCAGCAGCTTGTCGGACAGGGTCTACAATGAGCAGTTCTTC. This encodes CASSLSDRVYNEQFF.

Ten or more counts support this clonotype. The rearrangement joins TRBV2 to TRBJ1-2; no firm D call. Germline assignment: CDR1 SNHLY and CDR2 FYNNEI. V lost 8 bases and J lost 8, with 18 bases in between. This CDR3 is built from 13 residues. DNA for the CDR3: TGTGCCAGCGTCTTTGCCCCTGGATTGGGCTACACCTTC. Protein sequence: CASVFAPGLGYTF. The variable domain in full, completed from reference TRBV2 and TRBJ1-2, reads EPEVTQTPSHQVTQMGQEVILRCVPISNHLYFYWYRQILGQKVEFLVSFYNNEISEKSEIFDDQFSVERPDGSNFTLKIRSTKLEDSAMYFCASVFAPGLGYTFGSGTRLTVV.

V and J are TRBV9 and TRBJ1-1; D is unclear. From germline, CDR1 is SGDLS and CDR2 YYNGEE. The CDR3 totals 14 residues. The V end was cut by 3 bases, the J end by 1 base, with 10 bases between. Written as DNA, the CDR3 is TGTGCCAGCAGCGGACTTGGAGGGAACACTGAAGCTTTCTTT. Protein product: CASSGLGGNTEAFF.